The entry below describes one T cell receptor (beta chain). Antigen unknown. This entry is derived from a study of OX40 agonist ivuxolimab in advanced cancers. Study details: Patients achieving partial responses numbered three: one hepatocellular carcinoma case and two cutaneous melanoma cases. Findings and caveats of the study: Researchers report that CD8+ T cells had, on average, more expanded clones than CD4+. With doses of 0.1-3.0 mg/kg, partial responders showed among the lowest clonal expansion.

TCRdb's table, derived via immunoSEQ multiplex PCR, lists solely in-frame clones and lacks some. The data show tens of thousands of clones, about 87% seen once. The V gene end was trimmed by 3 bases and the J gene end by 1 base; junction bases not matched to a gene: 3. The length of the CDR3 is 15 residues. Germline lookup yields CDR1 LNHDA and CDR2 SQIVND (reference sequence). The sample here was CD4+ or CD8+ T cells sorted from blood, taken in a trial of the OX40 agonist ivuxolimab. This sequence originates from an adult with an advanced solid tumor such as melanoma, head and neck, liver or kidney cancer. This chain uses TRBV19 with TRBJ2-1; 7 nucleotides agree with TRBD2. CDR3 region: CASSMLRGSYNEQFF. CDR3 coding DNA: TGTGCCAGTAGTATGTTGCGGGGGTCCTACAATGAGCAGTTCTTC.